This paragraph covers one T cell receptor (beta chain) sequence. Its specificity is not known. Template switching added a universal primer site, and cDNA bore unique molecular identifiers. TCRdb passed the 5' RACE reads through MiXCR, listing each CDR3 protein once. This table has about 660,000 distinct CDR3 sequences, under 9% appearing once. The CDR3 is 15 amino acids. The V end was cut by 2 bases, the J end by 0 bases, with 8 bases between. Germline V CDR1 and CDR2: SGHRS, YFSETQ. The sample originates from a study of identical twins. General study points: Invariant MAIT and iNKT cells may have partly biased zero-insertion analyses. Insertions ran lower in abundant cord blood beta clonotypes, though not in memory repertoires.

These sequences were also reported in another study, on yellow fever vaccine responses in identical twins. That source reports: Among the twins, the vaccine T cell response reportedly seemed partly convergent and partly personalized.

The chain employs TRBV5-1 and TRBJ2-2; D not resolved. Sequenced material: PBMCs. The sequence derives from a woman aged 18-29 years in good health. The CDR3 is CASSFADTNTGELFF. CDR3 nucleotide sequence: TGCGCCAGCAGCTTCGCAGATACGAACACCGGGGAGCTGTTTTTT.